This T cell receptor (beta chain) was captured by sequencing in a study of T cell responses to AZD1222 COVID-19 vaccine. Whole-study context: Pooling covered second doses at about 4 or about 12 weeks.

Libraries were prepared by immunoSEQ multiplex PCR; TCRdb keeps only in-frame clonotypes and omits some of them. The data contain more than 100,000 clones, around 88% of them seen just once; the ten biggest clones take up about 5%. Study observations and caveats: All repertoire sampling was performed exclusively after the peak T cell response. The study found vaccine-associated CD4 TCRs spanning spike, dominant at 160-218 and 743-854. Donors in the cohort were predominantly white British and more often female, and clonal diversity was possibly underestimated.

Points on this clone: The antigen remains undetermined.

V dropped 0 bases and J dropped 2 bases, with 7 bases sitting between them. Germline V CDR1 and CDR2: LGHNA, YNFKEQ. The CDR3 spans 14 residues. Sequenced here: peripheral blood, sampled on day 0 of AZD1222 vaccination. The source of this sequence is an adult in good health. The chain couples TRBV4-2 to TRBJ2-5; the D call may be TRBD1 or TRBD2 (5 bases each). CDR3 residues: CASSQDWGQETQYF. The CDR3 DNA sequence: TGTGCCAGCAGCCAAGATTGGGGGCAAGAGACCCAGTACTTC.